This TCR beta chain derives from a study of post-analysis software for immune sequencing data. Study summary: The study covered relapsing-remitting, secondary progressive and progressive-relapsing courses of multiple sclerosis. General study points: Controls showed significantly higher normalized Chao1 diversity than did multiple sclerosis patients.

Points on this clonotype: Its specificity is unknown.

The library was made from cDNA and included unique molecular identifiers. One entry per CDR3 protein, called by TCRdb with MiXCR from the PCR reads. The sample shows roughly 540,000 distinct CDR3 sequences, about a third of them seen only once. This receptor was identified in a girl aged 2-17 years with multiple sclerosis. Sequenced sample: blood.

The DNA of the CDR3 is TGTGCCAGCAGTTTATTCCCCGGGACAGGCCCCTACGAGCAGTACTTC. This encodes CASSLFPGTGPYEQYF. The chain has TRBV28 and TRBJ2-7; 8 positions match TRBD1. This CDR3 comprises 16 residues. CDR1 is MDHEN, CDR2 SYDVKM, per germline. J gave up 2 bases and V 1 base, and 7 bases lay outside the gene matches.